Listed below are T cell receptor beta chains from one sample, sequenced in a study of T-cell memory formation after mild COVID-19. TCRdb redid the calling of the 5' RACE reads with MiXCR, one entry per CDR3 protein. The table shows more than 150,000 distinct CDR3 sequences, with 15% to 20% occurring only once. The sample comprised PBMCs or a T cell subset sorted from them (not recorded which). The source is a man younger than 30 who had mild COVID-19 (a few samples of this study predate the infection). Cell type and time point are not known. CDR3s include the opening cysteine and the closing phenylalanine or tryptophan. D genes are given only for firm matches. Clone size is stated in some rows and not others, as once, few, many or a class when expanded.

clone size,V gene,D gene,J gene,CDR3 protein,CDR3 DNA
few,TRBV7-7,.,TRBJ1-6,CASSNGQFGSPLHF,TGTGCTAGCAGTAACGGACAGTTCGGTTCACCCCTCCACTTT
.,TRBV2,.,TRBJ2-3,CASSALVTDTQYF,TGTGCCAGCAGTGCTCTAGTCACAGATACGCAGTATTTT
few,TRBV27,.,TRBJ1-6,CASMPRTAGSPLHF,TGTGCCAGCATGCCACGGACAGCAGGGTCACCCCTCCACTTT
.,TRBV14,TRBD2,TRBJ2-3,CASSQATPLAGFTDTQYF,TGTGCCAGCAGCCAGGCGACTCCCCTAGCGGGGTTCACAGATACGCAGTATTTT
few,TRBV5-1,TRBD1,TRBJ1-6,CASSPLWTGSNSPLHF,TGCGCCAGCAGCCCTCTATGGACAGGGAGTAATTCACCCCTCCACTTT
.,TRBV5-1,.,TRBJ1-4,CASSFRQPKDEKLFF,TGCGCCAGCAGCTTCCGGCAGCCAAAGGACGAAAAACTGTTTTTT
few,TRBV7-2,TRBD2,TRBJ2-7,CASSRGGGSEQYF,TGTGCCAGCAGCCGGGGGGGAGGTAGCGAGCAGTACTTC
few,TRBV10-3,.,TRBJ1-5,CAIAGGSNQPQHF,TGTGCCATCGCCGGGGGTAGCAATCAGCCCCAGCATTTT
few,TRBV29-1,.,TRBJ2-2,CSVSDFKNTGELFF,TGCAGCGTCTCTGACTTCAAGAACACCGGGGAGCTGTTTTTT
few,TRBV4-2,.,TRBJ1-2,CASSPDMSGYGYTF,TGTGCCAGCAGCCCGGACATGTCTGGCTATGGCTACACCTTC
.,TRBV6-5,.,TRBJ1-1,CASSYLMNTEAFF,TGTGCCAGCAGTTACCTTATGAACACTGAAGCTTTCTTT
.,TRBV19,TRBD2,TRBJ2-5,CASRERGGLGTQYF,TGTGCCAGTAGGGAGCGGGGGGGCCTAGGGACCCAGTACTTC
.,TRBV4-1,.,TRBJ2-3,CASSQDSSTFTDTQYF,TGCGCCAGCAGCCAAGATTCCAGCACCTTCACAGATACGCAGTATTTT
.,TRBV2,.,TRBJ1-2,CASNTGLYGYTF,TGTGCCAGCAACACAGGGCTCTATGGCTACACCTTC
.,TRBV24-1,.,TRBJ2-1,CATGGQVSYNEQFF,TGTGCCACCGGAGGGCAGGTGTCCTACAATGAGCAGTTCTTC
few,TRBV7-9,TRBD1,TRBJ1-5,CASSPGQGWQPQHF,TGTGCCAGCAGCCCAGGACAGGGGTGGCAGCCCCAGCATTTT
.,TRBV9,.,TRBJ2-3,CASSVGPSSTDTQYF,TGTGCCAGCAGCGTAGGTCCCTCCTCCACAGATACGCAGTATTTT
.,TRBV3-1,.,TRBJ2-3,CASSHRGATDTQYF,TGTGCCAGCAGCCACAGGGGCGCCACAGATACGCAGTATTTT
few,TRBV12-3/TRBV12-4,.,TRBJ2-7,CASRGWAEQYF,TGTGCCAGCAGGGGCTGGGCCGAGCAGTACTTC
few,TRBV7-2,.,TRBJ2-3,CASSIEVARGPDTQYF,TGTGCCAGCAGCATAGAAGTTGCGCGGGGGCCAGATACGCAGTATTTT
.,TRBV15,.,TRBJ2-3,CATSEGGTSTDTQYF,TGTGCCACCAGCGAGGGCGGGACTAGCACAGATACGCAGTATTTT
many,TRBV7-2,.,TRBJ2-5,CASRERQAVETQYF,TGTGCCAGCAGGGAACGTCAGGCCGTAGAGACCCAGTACTTC
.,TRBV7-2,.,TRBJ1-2,CASSDYRGQHGYTF,TGTGCCAGCAGCGACTACCGGGGGCAACATGGCTACACCTTC
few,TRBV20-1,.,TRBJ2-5,CSARDATSWLETQYF,TGCAGTGCTAGGGACGCAACTAGCTGGTTAGAGACCCAGTACTTC
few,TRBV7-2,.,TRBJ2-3,CASSKTTYTDTQYF,TGTGCCAGCAGTAAAACCACTTACACAGATACGCAGTATTTT
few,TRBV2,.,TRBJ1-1,CASSGVEGYGGNTEAFF,TGTGCCAGCAGTGGGGTAGAGGGGTATGGTGGGAACACTGAAGCTTTCTTT
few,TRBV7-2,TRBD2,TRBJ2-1,CASSLRGGAGYNEQFF,TGTGCCAGCAGCTTACGGGGGGGCGCCGGGTACAATGAGCAGTTCTTC
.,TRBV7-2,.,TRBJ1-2,CASSRTGFDGYTF,TGTGCCAGCAGCCGTACAGGGTTTGATGGCTACACCTTC
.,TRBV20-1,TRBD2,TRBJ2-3,CSASKAGGPDTQYF,TGCAGTGCTAGTAAAGCGGGGGGGCCAGATACGCAGTATTTT
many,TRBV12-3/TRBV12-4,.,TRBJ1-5,CASRSGVSSNQPQHF,TGTGCCAGCAGGTCAGGGGTTTCGAGCAATCAGCCCCAGCATTTT
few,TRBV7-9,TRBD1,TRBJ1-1,CASSQGQGPLNTEAFF,TGTGCCAGCAGCCAAGGACAGGGCCCACTGAACACTGAAGCTTTCTTT
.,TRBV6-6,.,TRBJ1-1,CASSSWGVNTEAFF,TGTGCCAGCAGTTCTTGGGGGGTGAACACTGAAGCTTTCTTT
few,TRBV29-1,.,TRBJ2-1,CSVETHPLYNEQFF,TGCAGCGTTGAGACTCACCCCCTATACAATGAGCAGTTCTTC
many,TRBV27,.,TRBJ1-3,CASSLSGTGPRSGNTIYF,TGTGCCAGCAGTTTATCGGGTACAGGGCCCCGCTCTGGAAACACCATATATTTT
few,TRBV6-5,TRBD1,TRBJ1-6,CASAAPSTRGTGALHF,TGTGCCAGCGCGGCTCCATCTACCCGAGGGACAGGGGCCCTCCACTTT
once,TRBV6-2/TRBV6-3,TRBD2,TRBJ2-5,CASNPRASGGGLKTQYF,TGTGCCAGCAACCCCCGGGCTAGCGGGGGAGGATTGAAGACCCAGTACTTC
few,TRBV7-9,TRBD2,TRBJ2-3,CASSHPAGGSTDTQYF,TGTGCCAGCAGCCACCCGGCGGGGGGGAGCACAGATACGCAGTATTTT
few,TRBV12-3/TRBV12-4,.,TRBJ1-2,CASSLKGFGGYTF,TGTGCCAGCAGTTTAAAGGGATTTGGCGGCTACACCTTC
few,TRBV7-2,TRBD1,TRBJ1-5,CASSSRTGKYSNQPQHF,TGTGCCAGCAGCTCCAGGACAGGGAAATATAGCAATCAGCCCCAGCATTTT
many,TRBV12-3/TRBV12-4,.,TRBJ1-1,CASSLGPNTEAFF,TGCGCCAGCAGCCTAGGACCGAACACTGAAGCTTTCTTT
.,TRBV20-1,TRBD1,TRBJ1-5,CSAGTGDQPQHF,TGCAGTGCGGGGACAGGGGATCAGCCCCAGCATTTT
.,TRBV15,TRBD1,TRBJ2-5,CATSGGQGRGETQYF,TGTGCCACCAGCGGCGGACAGGGACGAGGAGAGACCCAGTACTTC
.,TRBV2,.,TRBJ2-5,CASSEEMGETQYF,TGTGCCAGCAGTGAAGAGATGGGGGAGACCCAGTACTTC
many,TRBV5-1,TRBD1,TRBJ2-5,CASSQGTAQETQYF,TGCGCCAGCAGCCAAGGGACAGCGCAAGAGACCCAGTACTTC
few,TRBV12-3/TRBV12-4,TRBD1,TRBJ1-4,CASSLTGAAEKLFF,TGTGCCAGCAGTCTGACAGGGGCGGCTGAAAAACTGTTTTTT
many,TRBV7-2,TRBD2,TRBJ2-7,CASSSTSGAFYEQYF,TGTGCCAGCAGCTCAACTAGCGGGGCTTTCTACGAGCAGTACTTC
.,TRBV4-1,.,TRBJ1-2,CASSQDRRGAYGYTF,TGCGCCAGCAGCCAAGATAGGCGGGGGGCCTACGGCTACACCTTC
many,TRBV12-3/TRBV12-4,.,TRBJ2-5,CASRHTIRGETQYF,TGTGCCAGCAGACACACTATACGAGGGGAGACCCAGTACTTC
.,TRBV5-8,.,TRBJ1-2,CASSLGTAKSDYFYGYTF,TGTGCCAGCAGCTTGGGGACAGCTAAGTCCGACTACTTCTATGGCTACACCTTC
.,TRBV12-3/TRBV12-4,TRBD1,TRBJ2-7,CASGTGTGGYEQYF,TGTGCCAGCGGAACCGGGACAGGGGGCTACGAGCAGTACTTC
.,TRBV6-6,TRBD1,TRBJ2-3,CASSYGQGSTDTQYF,TGTGCCAGCAGTTACGGACAGGGGAGCACAGATACGCAGTATTTT
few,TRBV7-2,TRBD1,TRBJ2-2,CASSSRTGTGELFF,TGTGCCAGCAGCTCGAGGACAGGCACCGGGGAGCTGTTTTTT
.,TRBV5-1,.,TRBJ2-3,CASSPIITDTQYF,TGCGCCAGCAGCCCCATTATCACAGATACGCAGTATTTT